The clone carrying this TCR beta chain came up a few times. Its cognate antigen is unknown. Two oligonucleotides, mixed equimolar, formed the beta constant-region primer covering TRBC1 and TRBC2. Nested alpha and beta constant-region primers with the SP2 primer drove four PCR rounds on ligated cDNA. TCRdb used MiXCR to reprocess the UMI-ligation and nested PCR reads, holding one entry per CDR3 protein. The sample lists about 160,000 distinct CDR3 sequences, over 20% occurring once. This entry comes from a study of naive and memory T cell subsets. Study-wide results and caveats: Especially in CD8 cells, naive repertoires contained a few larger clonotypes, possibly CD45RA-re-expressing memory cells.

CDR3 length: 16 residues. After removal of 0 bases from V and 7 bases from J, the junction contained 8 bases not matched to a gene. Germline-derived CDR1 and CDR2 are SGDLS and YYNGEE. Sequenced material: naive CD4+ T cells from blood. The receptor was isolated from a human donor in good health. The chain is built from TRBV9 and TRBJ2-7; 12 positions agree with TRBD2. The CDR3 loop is CASSVGTSGTSWEQYF. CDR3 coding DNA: TGTGCCAGCAGCGTAGGGACTAGCGGGACTAGTTGGGAGCAGTACTTC.